The 30 T cell receptor beta chains given below trace back to one sample, sequenced in a study of blood T cell repertoires in COVID-19. TCRdb's copy holds only in-frame clones and misses some; the assay was immunoSEQ multiplex PCR. The sample holds approximately 98,000 clones, roughly 80% seen once. Material for sequencing was peripheral blood. These receptors came from an elderly man with acute or convalescent COVID-19.

The rearrangement joins TRBV9 to TRBJ2-1; the match to TRBD2 covers 11 bases. Germline V CDR1 and CDR2: SGDLS, YYNGEE. The ends lost 0 bases at V and 0 bases at J; junction bases unmatched: 5. This CDR3 has 18 amino acids. CDR3 sequence reads: CASSVVAGGGHSYNEQFF. The CDR3 region has the DNA TGTGCCAGCAGCGTAGTAGCGGGAGGGGGTCACTCCTACAATGAGCAGTTCTTC. The full variable domain, with the rest looked up from reference TRBV9 and TRBJ2-1, is DSGVTQTPKHLITATGQRVTLRCSPRSGDLSVYWYQQSLDQGLQFLIQYYNGEERAKGNILERFSAQQFPDLHSELNLSSLELGDSALYFCASSVVAGGGHSYNEQFFGPGTRLTVL.

The rearrangement uses TRBV3-1 (or the pseudogene TRBV3-2) and TRBJ2-3; 8 bases match TRBD1. The V segment lost 3 bases and the J segment 0 bases; nucleotides outside the gene matches: 2. Looked up from germline, CDR1 is LGHDT and CDR2 is YNNKEL (reference sequence). CDR3 size: 15 residues. The CDR3 nucleotides read TGTGCCAGCAGCCACCGGGACAGGAGCACAGATACGCAGTATTTT. As protein: CASSHRDRSTDTQYF.

The rearrangement links TRBV6-5 to TRBJ1-1; D is perhaps TRBD1 (5 bases). V was trimmed by 6 bases and J by 5 bases, leaving 19 bases between them. The CDR3 contains 15 residues. Germline V gives CDR1 MNHEY, CDR2 SVGAGI. CDR3 protein: CASSRGRGGETEAFF. The CDR3 DNA is TGTGCCAGCAGCAGAGGGAGGGGAGGCGAGACTGAAGCTTTCTTT.

The chain couples TRBV27 to TRBJ1-4; TRBD1 aligns across 8 bases. Germline loops: CDR1 MNHEY, CDR2 SMNVEV (reference sequence). The CDR3 is 14 residues long. With 5 bases clipped from V and 8 bases from J, the junction kept 7 bases outside the gene matches. The DNA of the CDR3 is TGTGCCAGCAGTCGCCAGGGGGCGCCGGAAAAACTGTTTTTT. Translation gives CASSRQGAPEKLFF. The full variable domain, completed using reference TRBV27 and TRBJ1-4, is EAQVTQNPRYLITVTGKKLTVTCSQNMNHEYMSWYRQDPGLGLRQIYYSMNVEVTDKGDVPEGYKVSRKEKRNFPLILESPSPNQTSLYFCASSRQGAPEKLFFGSGTQLSVL.

The chain recombines TRBV7-2 with TRBJ2-5, with 8 bases identical to TRBD1. V trimming: 5 bases; J trimming: 2 bases; junction bases outside the gene matches: 13. The germline CDR1 and CDR2 sequences are SGHTA and FQGNSA. The CDR3 totals 17 residues. The CDR3 coding sequence is TGTGCCAGCAGCGGGATGCGGGGACAGGTTGATCAAGAGACCCAGTACTTC. This sequence encodes CASSGMRGQVDQETQYF.

This sequence joins TRBV19 and TRBJ1-1, with TRBD1 identical over 10 bases. Germline V gives CDR1 LNHDA, CDR2 SQIVND (reference sequence). With V trimmed by 5 bases and J by 4 bases, 13 bases remained unmatched. The CDR3 is 17 residues long. The CDR3 loop reads CASSDEGQGKGFTEAFF. Here the CDR3 DNA reads TGTGCCAGTAGTGACGAGGGACAGGGGAAAGGTTTCACTGAAGCTTTCTTT.

This clone was seen a handful of times. The gene calls are TRBV5-1 and TRBJ1-1; weak D call: TRBD1 (5 bases). Trimming pared 2 bases from V and 3 bases from J, leaving 8 bases between. Germline CDR1 SGHRS, CDR2 YFSETQ. The CDR3 length is 13 residues. The CDR3 nucleotides read TGCGCCAGCAGCTTAGAACAGGACACTGAAGCTTTCTTT. Its translation: CASSLEQDTEAFF.

This sequence joins TRBV7-6 and TRBJ1-1; D is possibly TRBD1 (5 bases). Trimming cost V 1 base and J 1 base, with 13 bases left between them. Germline lookup yields CDR1 SGHVS and CDR2 FNYEAQ. The CDR3 has 16 amino acids. CDR3 sequence reads: CASSLVDGTPNTEAFF. The CDR3 region has the DNA TGTGCCAGCAGCTTAGTCGACGGGACTCCGAACACTGAAGCTTTCTTT.

The CDR3 loop is CAISESGGNQPQHF. The CDR3 bases are TGTGCCATCAGTGAGTCCGGGGGGAATCAGCCCCAGCATTTT. V is TRBV10-3 and J is TRBJ1-5; possible D gene TRBD1, 5 bases. V lost 0 bases, J lost 4 bases, and 7 bases lay in between. The CDR3 loop spans 14 amino acids. Germline CDR1 ENHRY, CDR2 SYGVKD.

The rearrangement links TRBV6-2 or TRBV6-3 to TRBJ1-5, with unresolved D. CDR3 size: 12 residues. Deletions cut 2 bases from V and 7 bases from J, with 6 bases between. Germline CDR1 is MNHEY and CDR2 is SVGEGT. CDR3 residues: CASSYIGQPQHF. In DNA form, the CDR3 reads TGTGCCAGCAGTTACATTGGCCAGCCCCAGCATTTT.

The rearrangement links TRBV7-9 to TRBJ1-5; a weak D match, TRBD1 (6 bases). This CDR3 is built from 18 residues. V lost 5 bases, J lost 2 bases, and 22 bases lay in between. Germline-derived CDR1 and CDR2 are SEHNR and FQNEAQ (reference sequence). CDR3 protein: CASSLGTKESIGNQPQHF. The CDR3 nucleotides read TGTGCCAGCAGCCTTGGGACAAAGGAATCTATTGGCAATCAGCCCCAGCATTTT. The variable domain in full, with the rest retrieved from reference TRBV7-9 and TRBJ1-5, is DTGVSQNPRHKITKRGQNVTFRCDPISEHNRLYWYRQTLGQGPEFLTYFQNEAQLEKSRLLSDRFSAERPKGSFSTLEIQRTEQGDSAMYLCASSLGTKESIGNQPQHFGDGTRLSIL.

The chain carries TRBV14 and TRBJ1-1; 7 nucleotides agree with TRBD1. Germline V gene lookup returns CDR1 SGHDN and CDR2 FVKESK. Unmatched junction bases numbered 5, after V lost 4 bases and J lost 0 bases. The CDR3 contains 15 residues. The CDR3, as DNA: TGTGCCAGCAGCCTTCGACAGGGCATGAACACTGAAGCTTTCTTT. It yields the protein CASSLRQGMNTEAFF.

The rearrangement links TRBV5-4 to TRBJ2-5; 11 nucleotides agree with TRBD1. CDR1 SGHNT and CDR2 YYREEE come from the germline V gene (reference sequence). This CDR3 has 16 residues. The ends lost 4 bases at V and 0 bases at J; junction bases unmatched: 5. The CDR3 reads CASSGGTGGYQETQYF. The CDR3 bases are TGTGCCAGCAGCGGCGGGACAGGGGGGTACCAAGAGACCCAGTACTTC.

The chain links TRBV19 to TRBJ1-5, with 7 bases matching TRBD1. V lost 5 bases and J lost 8; bases outside the gene matches: 9. This CDR3 region has 14 residues. CDR1 is LNHDA, CDR2 SQIVND, per germline (reference sequence). CDR3 sequence: CASSLTTGREPQHF. CDR3 DNA: TGTGCCAGTAGTCTCACGACAGGGCGGGAGCCCCAGCATTTT. Variable domain in full (rest from reference TRBV19 and TRBJ1-5): DGGITQSPKYLFRKEGQNVTLSCEQNLNHDAMYWYRQDPGQGLRLIYYSQIVNDFQKGDIAEGYSVSREKKESFPLTVTSAQKNPTAFYLCASSLTTGREPQHFGDGTRLSIL.

The chain is built from TRBV5-1 and TRBJ1-4; a possible D gene is TRBD1 (6 bases). V lost 4 bases and J lost 0, with 10 bases in between. CDR3 length equals 15 residues. Germline V lookup: CDR1 SGHRS, CDR2 YFSETQ. The CDR3 coding sequence is TGCGCCAGCAGCCCCAGGGGTGCAACTAATGAAAAACTGTTTTTT. This translates into CASSPRGATNEKLFF.

Details on this clone: Being one base from a much bigger clone, this may be a read error. The rearrangement uses TRBV4-1 and TRBJ2-7; no clear D gene. Germline V gives CDR1 MGHRA, CDR2 YSYEKL. V lost 4 bases and J 6 bases, leaving 22 bases between the germline ends. The length of the CDR3 is 16 residues. The CDR3 sequence is CASSPLDLITTGEQYF. The CDR3 DNA sequence: TGCGCCAGCAGCCCATTGGATTTAATCACGACGGGCGAGCAGTACTTC.

This chain joins TRBV19 and TRBJ2-2; perhaps TRBD2 as D (5 bases). V was trimmed by 6 bases and J by 4 bases, leaving 12 bases between them. This CDR3 is built from 14 residues. The germline gives CDR1 LNHDA, CDR2 SQIVND (reference sequence). Written as DNA, the CDR3 is TGTGCCAGTAGATCGGTGGGGAGCACCGGGGAGCTGTTTTTT. Translation gives CASRSVGSTGELFF.

CDR3 residues: CASILDRARNQPQHF. CDR3 sequence (DNA): TGTGCCAGCATTCTTGACAGGGCCAGAAATCAGCCCCAGCATTTT. This sequence joins TRBV6-5 and TRBJ1-5; 7 bases align to TRBD1. The CDR3 contains 15 residues. Germline V lookup: CDR1 MNHEY, CDR2 SVGAGI. With V trimmed by 7 bases and J by 4 bases, 10 bases remained unmatched.

The sample holds one count of this clone. The rearrangement links TRBV18 to TRBJ1-2; 11 nucleotides line up with TRBD1. V trimming: 6 bases; J trimming: 7 bases; junction bases outside the gene matches: 7. Germline CDR1 reads KGHSH; CDR2 reads LQKENI. The CDR3 is made up of 14 amino acids. The CDR3 spells CASSSGQGAFGYTF. The DNA for the CDR3 is TGTGCCAGCTCGTCTGGACAGGGGGCTTTTGGCTACACCTTC.

The rearrangement links TRBV7-9 to TRBJ2-1; 8 bases map to TRBD2. The J segment lost 6 bases and the V segment lost 7 bases, leaving 11 bases of the junction unmatched. Germline lookup yields CDR1 SEHNR and CDR2 FQNEAQ (reference sequence). The CDR3 covers 15 residues. CDR3: CASIYGGEFGNEQFF. In DNA form, the CDR3 reads TGTGCCAGCATCTACGGGGGGGAGTTCGGCAATGAGCAGTTCTTC.

The V and J genes are TRBV11-2 and TRBJ1-3, with D uncertain. CDR3 length: 16 amino acids. V gave up 3 bases and J gave up 0 bases, with 12 bases separating them. Germline V gene lookup returns CDR1 SGHAT and CDR2 FQNNGV. DNA of the CDR3: TGTGCCAGCAGCTTCGAGGGAGCGGTCTCTGGAAACACCATATATTTT. It specifies CASSFEGAVSGNTIYF.

V is TRBV10-3 and J is TRBJ2-7; TRBD2 agrees at 7 bases. The germline V gene encodes CDR1 ENHRY and CDR2 SYGVKD. J gave up 4 bases and V 3 bases, and 9 bases lay outside the gene matches. This CDR3 comprises 15 residues. The CDR3: CAISENGGGSYEQYF. As DNA, the CDR3 is TGTGCCATCAGTGAAAATGGGGGGGGATCGTACGAGCAGTACTTC.

This chain joins TRBV19 and TRBJ1-5; unclear D gene. Trimming pared 7 bases from V and 0 bases from J, leaving 13 bases between. The CDR3 is 15 amino acids. CDR1 is LNHDA, CDR2 SQIVND, per germline (reference sequence). The CDR3 coding sequence is TGTGCCAGTACCGGTGGGCAGGTTAGCAATCAGCCCCAGCATTTT. This codes for CASTGGQVSNQPQHF. Full variable domain (missing parts from reference TRBV19 and TRBJ1-5): DGGITQSPKYLFRKEGQNVTLSCEQNLNHDAMYWYRQDPGQGLRLIYYSQIVNDFQKGDIAEGYSVSREKKESFPLTVTSAQKNPTAFYLCASTGGQVSNQPQHFGDGTRLSIL.

This clone occurred a few times. The chain combines TRBV27 with TRBJ2-7, with 7 bases identical to TRBD2. The CDR3 length is 14 residues. J gave up 6 bases and V 0 bases, and 5 bases lay outside the gene matches. The germline V gene has CDR1 MNHEY and CDR2 SMNVEV (reference sequence). The CDR3 reads CASSLSGREGEQYF. The CDR3 coding sequence is TGTGCCAGCAGTTTATCCGGCAGGGAGGGCGAGCAGTACTTC.

This chain joins TRBV3-1 (or the pseudogene TRBV3-2) and TRBJ2-7; D may be TRBD2 (6 bases). V was shortened by 0 bases and J by 4 bases, with 13 bases between the two germline ends. Germline V lookup: CDR1 LGHDT, CDR2 YNNKEL (reference sequence). The CDR3 runs to 15 residues. This CDR3 is CASSQDERVTYEQYF. Written as DNA, the CDR3 is TGTGCCAGCAGCCAAGACGAGCGGGTAACATACGAGCAGTACTTC.

This chain joins TRBV15 and TRBJ1-5; D gene ambiguous. This CDR3 has 15 amino acids. Germline values: CDR1 LNHNV, CDR2 YYDKDF (reference sequence). V was cut by 0 bases and J by 9 bases, with 15 bases left in between. CDR3 sequence: CATSRDGSPFRPQHF. The CDR3 nucleotides are TGTGCCACCAGCAGAGATGGTTCGCCCTTTAGGCCCCAGCATTTT.

This rearrangement joins TRBV29-1 to TRBJ2-3; TRBD2 might be the D (5 bases). This CDR3 has 12 residues. From germline, CDR1 is SQVTM and CDR2 ANQGSEA. For the CDR3, the DNA is TGCACCCATGGACTCCCCACAGATACGCAGTATTTT. It translates to CTHGLPTDTQYF.

The CDR3 nucleotides are TGTGCCAGTAGTGCCATAGCTATCCCCTACAATGAGCAGTTCTTC. As protein: CASSAIAIPYNEQFF. The genes are TRBV19 and TRBJ2-1; D remains ambiguous. The CDR3 covers 15 residues. The ends were cut back, 5 bases at V and 2 bases at J, with 13 bases in the middle. Germline loops: CDR1 LNHDA, CDR2 SQIVND (reference sequence).

This chain links TRBV6-2 or TRBV6-3 with TRBJ1-3; tentative D call: TRBD1 (6 bases). V shed 5 bases and J shed 2 bases, with 13 bases lying between them. The CDR3 totals 15 residues. CDR1 and CDR2 (germline): MNHEY, SVGEGT. CDR3 region: CASSLNQGTGNTIYF. CDR3 DNA sequence: TGTGCCAGCAGTCTGAATCAGGGGACTGGAAACACCATATATTTT.

The sample holds one count of this clone. V is TRBV18 and J is TRBJ2-3; D is perhaps TRBD1 (5 bases). The V gene lost 1 base and the J gene lost 4 bases, with 6 bases spanning the gap. The CDR3 contains 13 residues. Germline CDR1 KGHSH, CDR2 LQKENI. Written as DNA, the CDR3 is TGTGCCAGCTCACCACTAGGGGCAGATACGCAGTATTTT. Its translation is CASSPLGADTQYF.